This T cell receptor beta chain appears in the sequencing data of a study of somatic mutations in cytotoxic T cells in rheumatoid arthritis (dated by TCRdb to between 2016 and 2019). Turning to the overall study: Before any treatment started and right after they were diagnosed, patients gave peripheral blood samples (roughly 31 ml EDTA). Sorted V beta1+ cells also underwent TCRB sequencing, and some V beta antibody-stained T-cell populations were flow-sorted at nearly 100% purity on a FACSAria II or Sony SH800. The study asked whether expanded CD8+ T-cell clones in newly diagnosed, untreated rheumatoid arthritis carry somatic mutations, and used TCRB deep sequencing to characterize clonality. TCRB deep sequencing was performed for 55 to 65 rheumatoid arthritis patients and approximately 20 healthy controls. Median age was essentially the same in the patient group and the control group. Findings and caveats that apply to the study as a whole: The largest CD8+ clone made up more than 20% of CD8+ cells in about an eighth of the 65 patients, and blood and synovial fluid shared several identical CD8+ TCRB sequences. Viral specificity could not be ruled out by absence from virus-specific databases, and the antigen targets of the expanded CD8+ clones remained unknown. Rheumatoid arthritis patients and age-matched healthy controls did not significantly differ in CD8+ T-cell clonality. The finding that TRBV07 was slightly underrepresented in patients was left unadjusted for multiple comparisons. Healthy controls showed no age-related increase in CD8+ clonality, whereas patients did (Spearman r ≈ 0.5).

Taken from the germline V gene, the CDR1 and CDR2 loops are MDHEN and SYDVKM. V is clipped by 3 bases and J by 3 bases, and the sequence between their germline boundaries is 8 bases long. From its cysteine to its phenylalanine, the CDR3 spans 14 amino acids. The DNA shown is the 42-base CDR3, in frame from base 1. On this clone: What antigen it recognizes has not been identified. Base qualities are not provided; no much larger clone lies one nucleotide away.

Sequencing of TCRB CDR3 was done on genomic DNA with the immunoSEQ assay. In the authors' own workflow: Only a few patient CD8+ clones larger than 1% matched published virus-specific TCRB sequences when compared against them. Analyses were restricted to productive TCRB rearrangements. Defining a clone by its unique TCRB CDR3 sequence, the study calculated clonality as a productive clonality index derived from Shannon entropy. The template counts of each clone relative to the total templates per sample were used to calculate repertoire overlap between two samples. A correlation with a Spearman r of 0.55 to 0.75 was found between V-gene usage by flow cytometry and V-gene usage by TCRB sequencing. Entries here come from immuneACCESS through TCRdb and include only in-frame sequences with V and J called. Some clones fail to appear in such tables; in the studies checked, an unresolved V gene covers under half of the shortfall, and the cause of the remainder is unknown. V, J and clone size reflect that table, while D and trimming were determined from the DNA. The sample table shows 7,000 to 9,500 clones, and roughly 90% are seen once. In total, the top ten clones hold 15% to 20% of the sample.

Flow cytometry confirmed the purity of CD4+ and CD8+ cells that had been isolated by positive magnetic bead selection on an AutoMACS. After a first flow cytometry screen using a TCR V beta antibody panel, clonal expansions were characterized through TCRB deep sequencing of sorted CD8+ fractions. Ficoll-Paque PLUS density gradient separation was used to isolate peripheral blood mononuclear cells. DNA was extracted from CD4-enriched, CD8-enriched or PBMC samples with Nucleospin Tissue or Tissue XS kits and quantified with a Qubit 2.0 fluorometer. This TCR was recovered from a man aged 35-49 years with rheumatoid arthritis. Sequenced sample: CD8+ T cells sorted from blood. This chain is built from TRBV28 and TRBJ2-2; the D gene is not confidently resolved. The nucleotide sequence is TGTGCCAGCAGTTTTGCCAGGTACACCGGGGAGCTGTTTTTT. The encoded protein is CASSFARYTGELFF. The full variable domain, completed from the reference TRBV28 and TRBJ2-2 proteins outside the CDR3, reads DVKVTQSSRYLVKRTGEKVFLECVQDMDHENMFWYRQDPGLGLRLIYFSYDVKMKEKGDIPEGYSVSREKKERFSLILESASTNQTSMYLCASSFARYTGELFFGEGSRLTVL.